This T cell receptor (beta chain) emerged from a study of blood T cell repertoires in COVID-19. As for the study in general: Both acute and convalescent COVID-19 samples were obtained from the United States, Italy and Spain.

Profiling relied on immunoSEQ multiplex PCR, and the TCRdb table lists in-frame clones only, not all of them. Counted here are about 210,000 clones, 81% occurring once; the ten biggest clones make up about 9.8%. Germline V gene sequence: CDR1 MDHEN, CDR2 SYDVKM. V lost 7 bases, J lost 0 bases, and 12 bases lay in between. This CDR3 is built from 14 residues. Sequencing input: PBMCs or T cells enriched from blood (not recorded which). The chain employs TRBV28 and TRBJ1-2; D gene unclear. This receptor was taken from a woman in her forties or fifties with acute COVID-19. The CDR3 loop is CASTGIETNYGYTF. DNA of the CDR3: TGTGCCAGCACCGGGATAGAGACTAACTATGGCTACACCTTC.